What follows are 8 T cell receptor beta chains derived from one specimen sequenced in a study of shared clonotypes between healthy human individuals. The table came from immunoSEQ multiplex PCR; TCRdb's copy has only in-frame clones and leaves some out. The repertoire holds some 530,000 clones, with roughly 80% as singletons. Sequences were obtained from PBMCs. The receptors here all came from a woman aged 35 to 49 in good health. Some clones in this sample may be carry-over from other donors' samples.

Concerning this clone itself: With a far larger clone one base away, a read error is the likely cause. The CDR3 nucleotides are TGTGCCTGGAGCCGACAGGCTCGACAAGAGACCCAGTACTTC. Its protein is CAWSRQARQETQYF. This chain links TRBV30 with TRBJ2-5; D is possibly TRBD1 (6 bases). Looked up from germline, CDR1 is GTSNPN and CDR2 is SVGIG (reference sequence). V was shortened by 3 bases and J by 2 bases, with 13 bases between the two germline ends. CDR3 size: 14 residues.

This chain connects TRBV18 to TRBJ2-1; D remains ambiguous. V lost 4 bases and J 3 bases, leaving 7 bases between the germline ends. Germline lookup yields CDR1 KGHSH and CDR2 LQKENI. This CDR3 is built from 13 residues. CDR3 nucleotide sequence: TGTGCCAGCTCACTAAACAGCTACAATGAGCAGTTCTTC. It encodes CASSLNSYNEQFF.

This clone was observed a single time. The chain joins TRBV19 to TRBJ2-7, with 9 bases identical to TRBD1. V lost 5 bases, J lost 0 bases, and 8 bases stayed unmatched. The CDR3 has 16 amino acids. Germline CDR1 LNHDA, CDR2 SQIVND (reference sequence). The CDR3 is CASSAPTGGVSYEQYF. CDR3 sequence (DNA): TGTGCCAGTAGTGCCCCGACAGGGGGGGTCTCCTACGAGCAGTACTTC.

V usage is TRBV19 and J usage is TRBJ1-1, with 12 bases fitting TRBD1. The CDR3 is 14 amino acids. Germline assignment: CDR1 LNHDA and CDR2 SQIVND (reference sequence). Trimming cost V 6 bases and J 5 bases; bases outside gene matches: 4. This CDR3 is CASRGTGGHTEAFF. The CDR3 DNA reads TGTGCCAGTAGGGGGACAGGGGGCCATACTGAAGCTTTCTTT.

This CDR3 reads CASSPRRATNEKLFF. The DNA for the CDR3 is TGCGCCAGCAGCCCCCGCAGGGCAACTAATGAAAAACTGTTTTTT. The V and J genes are TRBV5-1 and TRBJ1-4; maybe TRBD1 (5 bases). V dropped 4 bases and J dropped 0 bases, with 10 bases sitting between them. Germline V lookup: CDR1 SGHRS, CDR2 YFSETQ. The CDR3 covers 15 residues.

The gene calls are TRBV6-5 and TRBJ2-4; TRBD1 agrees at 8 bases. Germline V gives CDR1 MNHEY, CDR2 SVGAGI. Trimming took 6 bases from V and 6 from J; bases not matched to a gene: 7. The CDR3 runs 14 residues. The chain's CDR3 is CASRLDREANIQYF. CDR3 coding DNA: TGTGCCAGCAGACTGGACAGGGAAGCAAACATTCAGTACTTC.

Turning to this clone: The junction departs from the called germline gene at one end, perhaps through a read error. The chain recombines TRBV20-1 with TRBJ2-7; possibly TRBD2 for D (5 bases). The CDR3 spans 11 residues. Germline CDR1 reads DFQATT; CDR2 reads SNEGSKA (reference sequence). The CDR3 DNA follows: TGCAGTGCGAGAGGGAGCTACGAGCAGTACTTC. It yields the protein CSARGSYEQYF.

CDR3 amino acids: CASSIAGRDTQYF. For the CDR3, the DNA is TGTGCCAGTAGTATAGCGGGAAGGGATACGCAGTATTTT. The J gene is TRBJ2-3, the V gene TRBV19; TRBD2 is a possible D gene (5 bases). V lost 1 base, J lost 6 bases, and 8 bases lay in between. This CDR3 comprises 13 residues. Germline assignment: CDR1 LNHDA and CDR2 SQIVND (reference sequence).